The TCR beta chain described here comes from a study of blood T cell repertoires in COVID-19. About the research overall: The United States, Italy and Spain were the sources of the acute and convalescent COVID-19 samples.

The CDR3 totals 17 residues. The ends lost 0 bases at V and 0 bases at J; junction bases unmatched: 2. Germline CDR1 reads SGDLS; CDR2 reads YYNGEE. Authors' processing steps: Nucleated cell number was recorded as an estimate derived from reference gene primer amplification. Assay used: immunoSEQ multiplex PCR; TCRdb lists only in-frame clones, some missing. V and J calls and clone size are copied from that table; D and trimming were computed from the DNA. The data hold about 270,000 clones, with around 81% observed a single time. The sequence derives from a woman aged 55-69 years with active or convalescent COVID-19. V gene TRBV9 combines with J gene TRBJ2-1; TRBD2 agrees at 11 bases. Sequencing input: peripheral blood. CDR3 nucleotides: TGTGCCAGCAGCGTAGTGGGACTAGCGGTCTCCTACAATGAGCAGTTCTTC. Translation gives CASSVVGLAVSYNEQFF.